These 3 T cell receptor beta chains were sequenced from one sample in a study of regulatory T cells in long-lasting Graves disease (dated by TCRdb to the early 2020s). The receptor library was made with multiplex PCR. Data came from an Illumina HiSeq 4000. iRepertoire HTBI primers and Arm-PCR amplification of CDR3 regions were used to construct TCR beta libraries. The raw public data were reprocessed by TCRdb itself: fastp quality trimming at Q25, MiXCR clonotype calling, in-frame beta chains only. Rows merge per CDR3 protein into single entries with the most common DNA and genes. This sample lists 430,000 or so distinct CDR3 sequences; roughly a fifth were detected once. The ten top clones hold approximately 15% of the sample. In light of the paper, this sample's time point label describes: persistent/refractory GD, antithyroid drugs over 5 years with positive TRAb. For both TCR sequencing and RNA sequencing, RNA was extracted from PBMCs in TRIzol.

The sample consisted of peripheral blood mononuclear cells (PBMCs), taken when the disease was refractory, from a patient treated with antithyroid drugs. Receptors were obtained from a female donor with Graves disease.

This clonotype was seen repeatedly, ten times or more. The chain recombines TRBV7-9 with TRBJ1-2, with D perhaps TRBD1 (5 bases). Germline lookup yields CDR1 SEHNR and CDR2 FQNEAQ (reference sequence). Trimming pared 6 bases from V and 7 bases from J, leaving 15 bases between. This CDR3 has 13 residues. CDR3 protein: CASRTGTTGGYTF. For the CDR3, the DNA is TGTGCCAGCAGAACCGGGACGACCGGTGGCTACACCTTC.

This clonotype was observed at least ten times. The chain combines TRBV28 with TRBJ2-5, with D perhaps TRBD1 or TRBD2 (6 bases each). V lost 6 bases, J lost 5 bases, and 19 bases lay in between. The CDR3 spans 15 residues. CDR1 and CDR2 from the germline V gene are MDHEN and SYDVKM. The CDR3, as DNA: TGTGCCAGCAGCTGGCTGGGGGGCTCGGCTGAGACCCAGTACTTC. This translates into CASSWLGGSAETQYF. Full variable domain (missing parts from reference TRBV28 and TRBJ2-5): DVKVTQSSRYLVKRTGEKVFLECVQDMDHENMFWYRQDPGLGLRLIYFSYDVKMKEKGDIPEGYSVSREKKERFSLILESASTNQTSMYLCASSWLGGSAETQYFGPGTRLLVL.

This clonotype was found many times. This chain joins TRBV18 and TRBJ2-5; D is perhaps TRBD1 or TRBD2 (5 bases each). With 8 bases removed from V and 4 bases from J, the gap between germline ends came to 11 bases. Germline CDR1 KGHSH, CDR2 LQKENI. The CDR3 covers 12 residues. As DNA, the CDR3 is TGTGCCAGCAGCCCCGGGGCAGAGACCCAGTACTTC. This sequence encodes CASSPGAETQYF.